This is a list of T cell receptor beta chains from one sample in a study of OX40 agonist ivuxolimab in advanced cancers. The method was immunoSEQ multiplex PCR; TCRdb's version includes in-frame clones alone and lacks a portion of them. The table shows some 60,000 clones, with approximately 90% occurring only once. Sequenced here: CD4+ or CD8+ T cells sorted from blood, sampled in a trial of the OX40 agonist ivuxolimab. The receptors here all came from an adult with an advanced solid tumor such as melanoma, head and neck, liver or kidney cancer. CDR3s include the opening cysteine and the closing phenylalanine or tryptophan. The order of the fields is V gene, D gene, clone size, J gene, CDR3 DNA, CDR3 protein. The D gene is left open where the match is weak. Only part of the rows carry a size: once, few, many, or a class if the clone is expanded.

TRBV2	TRBD1	.	TRBJ2-5	TGTGCCACCGTCCGCCCCGGGACAGGGAAAGAGACCCAGTACTTC	CATVRPGTGKETQYF
TRBV4-1	.	few	TRBJ1-6	TGCGCCAGCAGCCAAGGCGATTCACCCCTCCACTTT	CASSQGDSPLHF
TRBV7-1	.	.	TRBJ2-1	TGTGCCAGCAGCTTAGGCGGCTATGAGCAGTTCTTC	CASSLGGYEQFF
TRBV2	.	.	TRBJ1-6	TGTGCCACCGGGGCGGGATCACCCCTCCACTTT	CATGAGSPLHF
TRBV30	TRBD1	.	TRBJ1-2	TGTGCCTGGAGTCCCCTCAGGGGGCGGGAAGGCTACACCTTC	CAWSPLRGREGYTF
TRBV18	.	.	TRBJ1-1	TGTGCCAGCTCACCACAATCGGGCACTGAAGCTTTCTTT	CASSPQSGTEAFF
TRBV9	TRBD2	once	TRBJ2-3	TGTGCCAGCAGCGTATATACGGCTAGCGGTCAAACGGGGGAAGATACGCAGTATTTT	CASSVYTASGQTGEDTQYF
TRBV27	TRBD2	.	TRBJ2-3	TGTGCCAGCAGTTTATCGTTGACTAGCGGAAGCACAGATACGCAGTATTTT	CASSLSLTSGSTDTQYF
TRBV7-3	TRBD1	.	TRBJ2-5	TGTGCCAGCAGCTCCCCAGGGACAGGGGTACAAGAGACCCAGTACTTC	CASSSPGTGVQETQYF
TRBV5-8	TRBD1	.	TRBJ1-2	TGTGCCAGCAGCTTGACAGGGGCAGATGGCTACACCTTC	CASSLTGADGYTF
TRBV7-9	.	.	TRBJ2-7	TGTGCCAGCAGCTTAGGGACCGGTTACGAGCAGTACTTC	CASSLGTGYEQYF
TRBV5-5	TRBD1	.	TRBJ2-7	TGTGCCAGCAGCTGGACCGGGACAGGGGCAGGTGGGCAGTACTTC	CASSWTGTGAGGQYF
TRBV5-4	.	.	TRBJ1-3	TGTGCCAGCAGCCTGGGTGTCTCTGGAAACACCATATATTTT	CASSLGVSGNTIYF
TRBV6-6	.	.	TRBJ1-2	TGTGCCAGCGGAGATTTCACCTTC	CASGDFTF